What follows are 5 T cell receptor beta chains derived from one specimen sequenced in a study of early T cells in non-severe SARS-CoV-2 infection (dated by TCRdb to about 2021). To prepare the library, 5' RACE was applied. This sample was sequenced with a NextSeq 500. TCRdb reprocessed the public reads (quality trimming at Q25 with fastp, clone calling with MiXCR) and kept in-frame beta chains. Rows with a matching CDR3 protein are joined into one entry that keeps the most common DNA and genes. Within this sample are about 59,000 distinct CDR3 sequences, with about 12% of them counted one time only. Approximately 2.8% of the sample belongs to the ten largest clones. Sample: whole blood. The receptors originated from an adult who was a healthcare worker with PCR-confirmed SARS-CoV-2 infection or an uninfected control (not recorded which).

This clonotype has a count of ten or more. The chain combines TRBV20-1 with TRBJ2-1; 10 bases map to TRBD2. V trimming: 0 bases; J trimming: 8 bases; junction bases outside the gene matches: 10. The CDR3 is 16 amino acids. Germline V lookup: CDR1 DFQATT, CDR2 SNEGSKA (reference sequence). CDR3 nucleotides: TGCAGTGCTAGAGATCCGGCTAGCGGGAGTAGGGATGAGCAGTTCTTC. Translated, it gives CSARDPASGSRDEQFF.

A note on this clonotype: Its ends do not fully match the called genes, so a read error is possible. This rearrangement joins TRBV6-1 to TRBJ2-5; 7 bases are a match to TRBD1. Germline V gives CDR1 MNHNS, CDR2 SASEGT. This CDR3 spans 14 amino acids. Here the CDR3 DNA reads TGTGCCAGCGGGACATCGACAGGGCAAGATACCCAGTACTTC. Amino acids: CASGTSTGQDTQYF.

This chain links TRBV20-1 with TRBJ1-2, with D unresolved. V was trimmed by 4 bases and J by 0 bases, leaving 12 bases between them. This CDR3 is 14 amino acids long. Germline CDR1 reads DFQATT; CDR2 reads SNEGSKA (reference sequence). The CDR3 region has the DNA TGCAGTGCTATGTCCGGGAGAGCTAACTATGGCTACACCTTC. It encodes CSAMSGRANYGYTF.

This clonotype has a count of ten or more. The chain recombines TRBV20-1 with TRBJ2-5; TRBD2 matches 8 bases. Germline trimming cut 3 bases from V and 6 bases from J; bases unmatched to any gene: 6. The CDR3 extends over 13 amino acids. Looked up from germline, CDR1 is DFQATT and CDR2 is SNEGSKA (reference sequence). CDR3 in amino acids: CSARLAGRQTQYF. The CDR3 region has the DNA TGCAGTGCTAGGTTAGCGGGACGGCAGACCCAGTACTTC.

This clonotype was seen at least ten times. This chain connects TRBV28 to TRBJ1-5; no clear D gene. The CDR3 spans 15 residues. V lost 3 bases and J 0 bases, leaving 9 bases between the germline ends. Per the germline V gene, CDR1 is MDHEN and CDR2 is SYDVKM. In nucleotides, the CDR3 is TGTGCCAGCAGTTTTGGGCAGGATAGCAATCAGCCCCAGCATTTT. Encoded protein: CASSFGQDSNQPQHF.